Shown below are 27 T cell receptor beta chains from a single sample sequenced in a study of cytomegalovirus exposure and HLA in healthy donors. PCR employed 60 Vbeta and 13 Jbeta primers. The method was immunoSEQ multiplex PCR; TCRdb's version includes in-frame clones alone and lacks a portion of them. With around 150,000 clones in the sample, the ten largest clones hold roughly 1.3%. Sequencing used PBMCs. Source of these receptors: a woman aged 55 to 70 in good health and CMV-seronegative.

About this clone: Other nucleotide sequences in the sample specify the same CDR3. The rearrangement joins TRBV7-3 to TRBJ2-7, with TRBD1 as a possible D gene (5 bases). The CDR3 totals 14 residues. V was clipped by 2 bases and J by 3 bases, with 11 bases between them. The V gene's germline CDR1 is SGHTA and CDR2 FQGTGA. CDR3 sequence reads: CASSLGQGGYEQYF. CDR3 nucleotides: TGTGCCAGCAGCTTAGGGCAGGGCGGCTACGAGCAGTACTTC.

The chain links TRBV21-1 to TRBJ1-3; the table's D call of TRBD1 was not tested on the DNA. TRBV21-1 is given as a pseudogene. The CDR3 loop spans 17 amino acids. The CDR3 sequence: CASSKEGQESSGNTIYF. The CDR3 DNA reads as TGTGCCAGCAGCAAAGAAGGACAAGAGAGCTCTGGAAACACCATATATTTT.

V usage is TRBV12-5 and J usage is TRBJ1-4; TRBD1 might be the D (6 bases). Germline V gene sequence: CDR1 LGHNT, CDR2 FRNRAP. The CDR3 totals 14 residues. V dropped 6 bases and J dropped 3 bases, with 11 bases sitting between them. The CDR3 coding sequence is TGTGCTAGTGGACTGGGACAAGCTAATGAAAAACTGTTTTTT. As protein: CASGLGQANEKLFF.

J is TRBJ2-3 and V is TRBV5-1, with TRBD2 matching over 10 bases. The CDR3 extends over 16 amino acids. Germline trimming cut 0 bases from V and 6 bases from J; bases unmatched to any gene: 7. From germline, CDR1 is SGHRS and CDR2 YFSETQ. CDR3 amino acids: CASSLGIASGSDTQYF. The DNA of the CDR3 is TGCGCCAGCAGCTTGGGTATAGCTAGCGGGAGTGATACGCAGTATTTT.

This chain links TRBV30 with TRBJ1-6; tentative D call: TRBD1 (6 bases). V was clipped by 7 bases and J by 9 bases, with 13 bases between them. This CDR3 spans 12 amino acids. Germline CDR1 GTSNPN, CDR2 SVGIG (reference sequence). The CDR3, as DNA: TGTGCCTTCCAGGGGTCGGGTTCACCCCTCCACTTT. Amino acid sequence: CAFQGSGSPLHF.

The V and J genes are TRBV13 and TRBJ2-3, with 8 bases identical to TRBD2. The CDR3 sequence is 16 residues long. With 5 bases clipped from V and 5 bases from J, the junction kept 12 bases outside the gene matches. Germline CDR1 and CDR2: PRHDT and FYEKMQ (reference sequence). CDR3 region: CASSTAGTRRLDTQYF. CDR3 DNA: TGTGCCAGCAGCACCGCCGGGACTAGGCGATTAGATACGCAGTATTTT.

The chain is built from TRBV19 and TRBJ2-1; the D gene is possibly TRBD1 (6 bases). Trimming pared 5 bases from V and 4 bases from J, leaving 15 bases between. The length of the CDR3 is 15 residues. Germline CDR1 is LNHDA and CDR2 is SQIVND (reference sequence). CDR3: CASSLQGPYYNEQFF. The DNA of the CDR3 is TGTGCCAGTAGTTTACAGGGCCCCTATTACAATGAGCAGTTCTTC. The entire variable domain, with the rest obtained from reference TRBV19 and TRBJ2-1, is as follows: DGGITQSPKYLFRKEGQNVTLSCEQNLNHDAMYWYRQDPGQGLRLIYYSQIVNDFQKGDIAEGYSVSREKKESFPLTVTSAQKNPTAFYLCASSLQGPYYNEQFFGPGTRLTVL.

In DNA, the CDR3 is TGTGCCAGCAGCCCTTATTCCCGAGCGGGAAGTACCTACGAGCAGTACTTC. Its protein is CASSPYSRAGSTYEQYF. The chain couples TRBV7-2 to TRBJ2-7, with 7 positions matching TRBD2. The CDR3 has 17 residues. The germline gives CDR1 SGHTA, CDR2 FQGNSA. J gave up 2 bases and V 5 bases, and 15 bases lay outside the gene matches.

The chain joins TRBV11-2 to TRBJ2-7; 10 positions agree with TRBD1. Trimming at V came to 5 bases and at J to 3 bases, leaving 7 bases not matched to a gene. The CDR3 has 15 amino acids. CDR1 and CDR2 (germline): SGHAT, FQNNGV. Here the CDR3 reads CASSLSTGGHYEQYF. The DNA for the CDR3 is TGTGCCAGCAGCCTTTCGACAGGGGGCCACTACGAGCAGTACTTC.

The chain links TRBV5-1 to TRBJ2-7; D is unresolved. This CDR3 has 13 amino acids. The V end was cut by 0 bases, the J end by 2 bases, with 6 bases between. Germline CDR1 reads SGHRS; CDR2 reads YFSETQ. The CDR3 DNA reads TGCGCCAGCAGCTTGGCTGGCACCTACGAGCAGTACTTC. As protein: CASSLAGTYEQYF.

The rearrangement links TRBV15 to TRBJ2-3; D gene uncertain. Trimming took off 6 bases at V and 2 bases at J, with 12 bases between the two ends. CDR3 length: 14 amino acids. The germline gives CDR1 LNHNV, CDR2 YYDKDF (reference sequence). CDR3 sequence (DNA): TGTGCCACCAGTAGTCGTTTTATCACAGATACGCAGTATTTT. Its protein is CATSSRFITDTQYF.

The genes are TRBV5-1 and TRBJ1-1; no definite D call. The V end lost 0 bases, the J end lost 3 bases, and 12 bases lay between the germline ends. Germline V gives CDR1 SGHRS, CDR2 YFSETQ. The CDR3 is made up of 15 amino acids. CDR3 loop: CASSLDARRYTEAFF. In nucleotides, the CDR3 is TGCGCCAGCAGCTTGGACGCCCGGAGGTACACTGAAGCTTTCTTT.

This chain uses TRBV18 with TRBJ1-2, with 8 bases that match TRBD1. This CDR3 comprises 16 residues. Germline CDR1 is KGHSH and CDR2 is LQKENI. J lost 2 bases, V lost 2 bases, and 7 bases had no gene match. CDR3 sequence (DNA): TGTGCCAGCTCACCAACCGGGGACAGGCTAAACTATGGCTACACCTTC. This translates into CASSPTGDRLNYGYTF.

The J gene is TRBJ2-2, the V gene TRBV29-1; TRBD2 aligns across 8 bases. This CDR3 is 12 amino acids long. Trimming removed 5 bases from V and 6 bases from J; junction bases left unmatched: 2. Germline V lookup: CDR1 SQVTM, CDR2 ANQGSEA. CDR3 loop: CSVPGGAGELFF. The CDR3 nucleotides are TGCAGCGTTCCGGGGGGGGCCGGGGAGCTGTTTTTT.

This chain connects TRBV5-1 to TRBJ1-1; perhaps TRBD1 as D (6 bases). The CDR3 contains 14 residues. V gave up 4 bases and J gave up 1 base, with 11 bases separating them. Looked up from germline, CDR1 is SGHRS and CDR2 is YFSETQ. The CDR3 DNA reads as TGCGCCAGCAGCCACGGGACACCGAACACTGAAGCTTTCTTT. Protein: CASSHGTPNTEAFF.

The rearrangement joins TRBV7-3 to TRBJ1-6; D remains ambiguous. The V end was cut by 1 base, the J end by 9 bases, with 7 bases between. This CDR3 is built from 13 residues. Germline CDR1 is SGHTA and CDR2 is FQGTGA. CDR3 in amino acids: CASSLIVGSPLHF. In nucleotides, the CDR3 is TGTGCCAGCAGCTTAATAGTTGGTTCACCCCTCCACTTT.

The V gene is TRBV7-2, the J gene TRBJ1-5, with 9 bases lining up with TRBD1. Germline-derived CDR1 and CDR2 are SGHTA and FQGNSA. With V trimmed by 5 bases and J by 5 bases, 10 bases remained unmatched. The CDR3 spans 16 residues. The CDR3 bases are TGTGCCAGCAGCCCGCAGGTGGGACAGGGCTATCAGCCCCAGCATTTT. It is translated as CASSPQVGQGYQPQHF.

The CDR3 is CASSRGLAGGTGELFF. CDR3 DNA sequence: TGTGCCAGCAGTCGTGGACTAGCGGGAGGCACCGGGGAGCTGTTTTTT. The rearrangement uses TRBV7-3 and TRBJ2-2, with TRBD2 identical over 14 bases. Germline CDR1 is SGHTA and CDR2 is FQGTGA. Trimming took 6 bases from V and 4 from J; bases not matched to a gene: 4. The CDR3 extends over 16 amino acids.

The chain joins TRBV7-2 to TRBJ1-2; D is uncertain. The V and J ends lost 5 bases and 7 bases respectively, with 11 bases between them. The CDR3 has 12 amino acids. CDR1 is SGHTA and CDR2 is FQGNSA in the germline V gene. This CDR3 is CASSLVMSGYTF. CDR3 DNA sequence: TGTGCCAGCAGCCTAGTGATGAGTGGCTACACCTTC.

V gene TRBV7-9 combines with J gene TRBJ1-5, with D tentatively TRBD1 (5 bases). Germline V lookup: CDR1 SEHNR, CDR2 FQNEAQ (reference sequence). V lost 0 bases, J lost 3 bases, and 9 bases lay in between. This CDR3 region has 15 residues. CDR3 nucleotides: TGTGCCAGCAGCTTAGCGTCAGGGCACAATCAGCCCCAGCATTTT. It specifies CASSLASGHNQPQHF.

This rearrangement joins TRBV4-1 to TRBJ1-2; 7 bases match TRBD1. The CDR3 is made up of 15 amino acids. Germline V gene lookup returns CDR1 MGHRA and CDR2 YSYEKL. After removal of 1 base from V and 3 bases from J, the junction contained 5 bases not matched to a gene. DNA of the CDR3: TGCGCCAGCAGCCAAGTTCCACAGGGGTACTATGGCTACACCTTC. Translation gives CASSQVPQGYYGYTF.

V usage is TRBV7-9 and J usage is TRBJ2-7, with D uncertain. V shed 7 bases and J shed 4 bases, with 14 bases lying between them. Germline-derived CDR1 and CDR2 are SEHNR and FQNEAQ (reference sequence). The length of the CDR3 is 13 residues. Written as DNA, the CDR3 is TGTGCCAGCACCTTCCCTCCTAAATACGAGCAGTACTTC. Encoded protein: CASTFPPKYEQYF.

CDR3: CASSFTGDNQPQHF. CDR3 in DNA: TGTGCCAGCAGCTTTACAGGGGACAATCAGCCCCAGCATTTT. The genes are TRBV7-2 and TRBJ1-5; 7 bases match TRBD1. CDR1 is SGHTA, CDR2 FQGNSA, per germline. Trimming removed 3 bases from V and 3 bases from J; junction bases left unmatched: 2. The CDR3 has 14 amino acids.

The chain joins TRBV7-2 to TRBJ1-1; D gene ambiguous. The CDR3 is 14 residues long. Per the germline V gene, CDR1 is SGHTA and CDR2 is FQGNSA. The V end was cut by 2 bases, the J end by 11 bases, with 18 bases between. The CDR3 loop reads CASSLKYAGWEAFF. The CDR3 bases are TGTGCCAGCAGCTTAAAGTATGCGGGTTGGGAGGCTTTCTTT.

This chain joins TRBV6-5 and TRBJ1-1, with 7 positions matching TRBD1. CDR1 is MNHEY and CDR2 is SVGAGI in the germline V gene. The J segment lost 4 bases and the V segment lost 2 bases, leaving 10 bases of the junction unmatched. This CDR3 spans 16 amino acids. As DNA, the CDR3 is TGTGCCAGCAGTTACGAGGCAGGGGGAGAGAGCACTGAAGCTTTCTTT. It yields the protein CASSYEAGGESTEAFF.

The CDR3 loop reads CASAPGSLSTDTQYF. The CDR3 coding sequence is TGTGCTAGTGCCCCAGGAAGTCTTAGCACAGATACGCAGTATTTT. The chain uses TRBV12-5 and TRBJ2-3; no clear D gene. Germline CDR1 and CDR2: LGHNT and FRNRAP. The CDR3 runs to 15 residues. V dropped 7 bases and J dropped 0 bases, with 14 bases sitting between them.

The V call is TRBV12-5, the J call TRBJ2-5, with 13 bases identical to TRBD2. CDR3 size: 22 residues. Germline loops: CDR1 LGHNT, CDR2 FRNRAP. The ends lost 9 bases at V and 3 bases at J; junction bases unmatched: 28. The CDR3 DNA sequence: TGTGCTAGCCCCCTCCGGGACGGACCTTACCTTACTAGCGGGGGGGCCAAAGAGACCCAGTACTTC. The encoded protein is CASPLRDGPYLTSGGAKETQYF.